The 21 T cell receptor beta chains presented below share a single source sample, sequenced in a study. One entry per CDR3 protein results from TCRdb running MiXCR on the 5' RACE reads. The sample contains about 42,000 distinct CDR3 sequences, about 32% of which appear only once. Source material: tumor-infiltrating memory CD4+ T cells sorted from the breast tumor. Described subset: memory CD4+ T cells, CD4+CD45RO+CD25-. The receptors were gathered from a female donor with breast cancer.

This clonotype was seen a few times. The chain has TRBV6-6 and TRBJ1-2, with 7 nucleotides matching TRBD1. V shed 4 bases, J shed 11 bases, and the junction held 10 bases outside the gene matches. The germline V gene encodes CDR1 MNHNY and CDR2 SVGAGI (reference sequence). The CDR3 is made up of 13 amino acids. CDR3 protein: CASSSGQDSGYTF. Here the CDR3 DNA reads TGTGCCAGCAGTTCCGGACAGGACTCGGGGTACACCTTC.

A few counts support this clonotype. V gene TRBV6-5 combines with J gene TRBJ2-2; 7 bases are a match to TRBD2. J gave up 2 bases and V 3 bases, and 3 bases lay outside the gene matches. This CDR3 contains 15 residues. Germline values: CDR1 MNHEY, CDR2 SVGAGI. The CDR3 nucleotides read TGTGCCAGCAGTTATGCTAGCGGTAACACCGGGGAGCTGTTTTTT. Residues: CASSYASGNTGELFF.

In this sample, this clonotype turned up many times. This chain links TRBV4-3 with TRBJ2-5; 7 nucleotides agree with TRBD2. From germline, CDR1 is LGHNA and CDR2 YSLEER. The V and J ends lost 3 bases and 6 bases, in that order; junction bases with no gene match: 13. This CDR3 region has 16 residues. CDR3 residues: CASSQSLLAIVKTQYF. As DNA, the CDR3 is TGCGCCAGCAGCCAGTCCCTACTAGCGATTGTGAAGACCCAGTACTTC.

The chain has TRBV5-1 and TRBJ1-2; perhaps TRBD1 as D (6 bases). Germline V gene sequence: CDR1 SGHRS, CDR2 YFSETQ. This CDR3 is 13 amino acids long. Trimming shortened V by 2 bases and J by 4 bases, and 9 bases separated the two germline ends. This chain's CDR3 is CASSFGGGYGYTF. CDR3 bases: TGCGCCAGCAGCTTCGGGGGCGGCTATGGCTACACCTTC.

The chain couples TRBV5-1 to TRBJ1-5; D call uncertain. There are 16 residues in the CDR3. Trimming pared 4 bases from V and 1 base from J, leaving 15 bases between. Germline CDR1 SGHRS, CDR2 YFSETQ. CDR3 region: CASSPGGGMSNQPQHF. CDR3 in DNA: TGCGCCAGCAGCCCGGGAGGAGGGATGAGCAATCAGCCCCAGCATTTT.

The chain uses TRBV12-3 or TRBV12-4 and TRBJ2-5; 7 nucleotides line up with TRBD2. The junction had 8 bases not matched to a gene; V was cut back by 3 bases and J by 1 base. The CDR3 is 16 amino acids. The chain's CDR3 is CASSFRSGGTQETQYF. In DNA, the CDR3 is TGTGCCAGCAGTTTTCGATCCGGGGGGACCCAAGAGACCCAGTACTTC.

This clonotype was recorded once. One end of the junction does not line up with germline, which may come from a read error. The rearrangement joins TRBV5-1 to TRBJ1-1; a possible D gene is TRBD1 (5 bases). CDR3 length equals 16 residues. CDR1 is SGHRS and CDR2 is YFSETQ in the germline V gene. The CDR3 DNA reads as TGCGCCAGCAGCTCCCAATACACCAGGGTTGCCACTGGAGCTTTCTTT. Protein: CASSSQYTRVATGAFF.

This chain uses TRBV12-3 or TRBV12-4 with TRBJ2-2; D unresolved. The V end lost 3 bases, the J end lost 2 bases, and 4 bases lay between the germline ends. This CDR3 contains 13 residues. The CDR3 bases are TGTGCCAGCAGTTTTGACAACACCGGGGAGCTGTTTTTT. Its protein product is CASSFDNTGELFF.

The chain is built from TRBV27 and TRBJ1-2; D is possibly TRBD1 (5 bases). The CDR3 is made up of 16 amino acids. V was pared by 2 bases and J by 0 bases, with 13 bases between. CDR1 is MNHEY, CDR2 SMNVEV, per germline (reference sequence). The CDR3 nucleotides read TGTGCCAGCAGTTTAAGGTTTGCAGGGTCTAACTATGGCTACACCTTC. It is translated as CASSLRFAGSNYGYTF.

In its sample, this clonotype was seen many times. The CDR3 region is CSARPWTVARETQYF. For the CDR3, the DNA is TGCAGTGCTAGACCCTGGACAGTTGCGAGGGAGACCCAGTACTTC. The chain uses TRBV20-1 and TRBJ2-5; D might be TRBD1 (6 bases). Trimming took 2 bases from V and 5 from J, leaving 18 bases between them. CDR1 and CDR2 from the germline V gene are DFQATT and SNEGSKA (reference sequence). The CDR3 runs 15 residues.

There are a few counts of this clonotype. The genes are TRBV20-1 and TRBJ1-5, with 8 bases that match TRBD1. CDR3 length: 15 amino acids. Germline loops: CDR1 DFQATT, CDR2 SNEGSKA (reference sequence). CDR3 amino acids: CSISEQGAGERPQHF. As DNA, the CDR3 is TGCAGCATCAGCGAGCAGGGGGCGGGAGAGCGGCCCCAGCATTTT.

The chain carries TRBV4-1 and TRBJ1-1; a weak D match, TRBD1 (6 bases). The CDR3 covers 14 residues. The V gene's germline CDR1 is MGHRA and CDR2 YSYEKL. The ends were cut back, 5 bases at V and 1 base at J, with 11 bases in the middle. The CDR3, as DNA: TGCGCCAGCAGCGCCCGGACAGAGAACACTGAAGCTTTCTTT. Residues: CASSARTENTEAFF.

The V gene is TRBV5-1, the J gene TRBJ1-5, with TRBD1 as a possible D gene (5 bases). Germline CDR1 is SGHRS and CDR2 is YFSETQ. Between the trimmed V and J ends, which lost 4 bases and 7 bases, there was a span of 18 bases. This CDR3 region has 15 residues. CDR3 bases: TGCGCCAGCAGCCTACGGGGGGGGGTCGGACAGCCCCAGCATTTT. It specifies CASSLRGGVGQPQHF.

The chain links TRBV4-3 to TRBJ2-1; 12 nucleotides align to TRBD2. Germline CDR1 reads LGHNA; CDR2 reads YSLEER. This CDR3 is built from 16 residues. After removal of 4 bases from V and 6 bases from J, the junction contained 7 bases not matched to a gene. The CDR3 region has the DNA TGCGCCAGCAGCCGCCGACTAGCGGGAGCTGGCAATGAGCAGTTCTTC. It yields the protein CASSRRLAGAGNEQFF.

The chain is built from TRBV15 and TRBJ2-7; D uncertain. This CDR3 has 13 amino acids. Per the germline V gene, CDR1 is LNHNV and CDR2 is YYDKDF (reference sequence). Trimming took 4 bases from V and 2 from J, leaving 9 bases between them. The CDR3 is CATSIRGTYEQYF. CDR3 in DNA: TGTGCCACCAGCATAAGAGGAACCTACGAGCAGTACTTC. Filled out from reference TRBV15 and TRBJ2-7, the complete variable domain reads DAMVIQNPRYQVTQFGKPVTLSCSQTLNHNVMYWYQQKSSQAPKLLFHYYDKDFNNEADTPDNFQSRRPNTSFCFLDIRSPGLGDTAMYLCATSIRGTYEQYFGPGTRLTVT.

This clonotype showed up many times. V and J are TRBV5-1 and TRBJ2-3; 9 bases are shared with TRBD1. Germline V gives CDR1 SGHRS, CDR2 YFSETQ. The CDR3 extends over 17 amino acids. The J segment lost 5 bases and the V segment lost 5 bases, leaving 15 bases of the junction unmatched. The CDR3 region is CASSFFGQGIFLDTQYF. In DNA form, the CDR3 reads TGCGCCAGCAGTTTTTTCGGACAGGGGATTTTCCTAGATACGCAGTATTTT.

As to this clonotype: The junction shows a germline mismatch at one end, possibly a read error. The J gene is TRBJ2-2, the V gene TRBV6-1; D tentatively fits TRBD1 or TRBD2 (6 bases each). Looked up from germline, CDR1 is MNHNS and CDR2 is SASEGT. The CDR3 length is 15 residues. CDR3 loop: CASSEGGANTGEPFF. The DNA of the CDR3 is TGTGCCAGCAGTGAAGGGGGGGCGAACACCGGGGAGCCGTTTTTT.

In its sample, this clonotype was seen once. This chain links TRBV15 with TRBJ2-7; D unresolved. This CDR3 contains 14 residues. The germline gives CDR1 LNHNV, CDR2 YYDKDF (reference sequence). Trimming left V 4 bases short and J 0 bases short, with 10 bases between. The CDR3 loop is CATSIRRSSYEQYF. The CDR3 bases are TGTGCCACCAGCATTCGACGGAGCTCCTACGAGCAGTACTTC.

The V gene is TRBV12-3 or TRBV12-4, the J gene TRBJ2-5; 11 nucleotides align to TRBD2. The CDR3 length is 15 residues. V trimming: 4 bases; J trimming: 4 bases; junction bases outside the gene matches: 5. The CDR3 spells CASSSAGLAGETQYF. The CDR3 DNA sequence: TGTGCCAGCAGTTCCGCCGGACTAGCGGGAGAGACCCAGTACTTC.

The chain has TRBV20-1 and TRBJ1-1; 7 nucleotides match TRBD1. J was trimmed by 0 bases and V by 0 bases; bases with no gene match: 10. Germline CDR1 reads DFQATT; CDR2 reads SNEGSKA (reference sequence). This CDR3 region has 17 residues. Here the CDR3 DNA reads TGCAGTGCTAGAGATCCGGACAGGACTGCCATGAACACTGAAGCTTTCTTT. Translated: CSARDPDRTAMNTEAFF.

The CDR3 is CASSRGLSVVHLQETQYF. The DNA for the CDR3 is TGCGCCAGCAGCCGAGGTTTGAGTGTGGTGCACCTACAAGAGACCCAGTACTTC. V gene TRBV4-1 combines with J gene TRBJ2-5; D is uncertain. With 4 bases removed from V and 2 bases from J, the gap between germline ends came to 23 bases. The germline CDR1 and CDR2 sequences are MGHRA and YSYEKL. The CDR3 is 18 residues long.